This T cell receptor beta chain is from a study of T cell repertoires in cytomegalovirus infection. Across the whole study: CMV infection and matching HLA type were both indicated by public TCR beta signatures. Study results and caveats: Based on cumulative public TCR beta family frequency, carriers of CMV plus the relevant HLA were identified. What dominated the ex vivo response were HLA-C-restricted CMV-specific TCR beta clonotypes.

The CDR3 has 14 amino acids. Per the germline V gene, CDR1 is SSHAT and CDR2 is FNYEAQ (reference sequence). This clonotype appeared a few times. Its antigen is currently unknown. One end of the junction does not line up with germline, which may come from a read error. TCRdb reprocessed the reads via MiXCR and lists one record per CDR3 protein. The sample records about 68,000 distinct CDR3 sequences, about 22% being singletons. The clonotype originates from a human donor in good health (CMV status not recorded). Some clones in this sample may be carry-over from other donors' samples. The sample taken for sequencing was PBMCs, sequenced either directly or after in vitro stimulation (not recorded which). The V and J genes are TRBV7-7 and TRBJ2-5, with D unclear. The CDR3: CASSPHTGQETQYF. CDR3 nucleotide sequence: TGTGCTAGCAGCCCCCACACCGGACAAGAGACCCAGTACTTC. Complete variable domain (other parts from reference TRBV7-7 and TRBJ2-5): GAGVSQSPRYKVTKRGQDVTLRCDPISSHATLYWYQQALGQGPEFLTYFNYEAQPDKSGLPSDRFSAERPEGSISTLTIQRTEQRDSAMYRCASSPHTGQETQYFGPGTRLLVL.